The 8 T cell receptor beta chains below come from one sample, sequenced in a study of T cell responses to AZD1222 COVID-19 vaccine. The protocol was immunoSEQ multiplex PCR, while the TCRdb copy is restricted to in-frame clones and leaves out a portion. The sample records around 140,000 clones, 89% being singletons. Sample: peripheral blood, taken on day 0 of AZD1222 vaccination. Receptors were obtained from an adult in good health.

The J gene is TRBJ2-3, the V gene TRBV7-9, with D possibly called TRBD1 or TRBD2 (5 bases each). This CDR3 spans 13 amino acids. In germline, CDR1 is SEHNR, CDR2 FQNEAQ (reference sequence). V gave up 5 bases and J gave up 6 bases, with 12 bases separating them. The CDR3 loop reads CASSPLWGDTQYF. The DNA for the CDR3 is TGTGCCAGCAGCCCTCTATGGGGGGATACGCAGTATTTT. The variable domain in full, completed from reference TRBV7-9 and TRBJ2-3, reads DTGVSQNPRHKITKRGQNVTFRCDPISEHNRLYWYRQTLGQGPEFLTYFQNEAQLEKSRLLSDRFSAERPKGSFSTLEIQRTEQGDSAMYLCASSPLWGDTQYFGPGTRLTVL.

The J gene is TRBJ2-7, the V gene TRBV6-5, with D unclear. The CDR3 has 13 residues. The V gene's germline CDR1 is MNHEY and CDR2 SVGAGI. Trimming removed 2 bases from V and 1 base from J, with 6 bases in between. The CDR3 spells CASSYRQSYEQYF. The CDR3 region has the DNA TGTGCCAGCAGTTACCGGCAGTCCTACGAGCAGTACTTC.

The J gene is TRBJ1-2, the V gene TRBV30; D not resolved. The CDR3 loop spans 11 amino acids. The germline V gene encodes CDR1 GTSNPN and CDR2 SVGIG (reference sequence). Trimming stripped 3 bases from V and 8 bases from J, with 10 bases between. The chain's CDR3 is CAWSSQDGYTF. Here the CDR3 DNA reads TGTGCCTGGAGCAGCCAGGACGGCTACACCTTC.

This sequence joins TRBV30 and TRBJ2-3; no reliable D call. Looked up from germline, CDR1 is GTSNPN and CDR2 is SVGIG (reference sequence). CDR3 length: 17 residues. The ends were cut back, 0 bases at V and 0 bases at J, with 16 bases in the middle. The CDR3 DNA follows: TGTGCCTGGAGTGTTGGGTATACATTTACTAGCACAGATACGCAGTATTTT. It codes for CAWSVGYTFTSTDTQYF.

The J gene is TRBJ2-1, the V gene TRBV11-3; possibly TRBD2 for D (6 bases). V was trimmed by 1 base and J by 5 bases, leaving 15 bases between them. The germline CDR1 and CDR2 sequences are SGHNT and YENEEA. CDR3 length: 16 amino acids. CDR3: CASSLAFPTSHNEQFF. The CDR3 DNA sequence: TGTGCCAGCAGCTTAGCCTTTCCTACTAGCCACAATGAGCAGTTCTTC.

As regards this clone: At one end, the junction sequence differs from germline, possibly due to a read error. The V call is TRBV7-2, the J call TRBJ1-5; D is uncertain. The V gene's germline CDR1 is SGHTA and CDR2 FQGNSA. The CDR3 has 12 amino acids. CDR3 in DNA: TGTGCCAGCAGTTTAGGGTTATCAGCCCAGCATTTT. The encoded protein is CASSLGLSAQHF.

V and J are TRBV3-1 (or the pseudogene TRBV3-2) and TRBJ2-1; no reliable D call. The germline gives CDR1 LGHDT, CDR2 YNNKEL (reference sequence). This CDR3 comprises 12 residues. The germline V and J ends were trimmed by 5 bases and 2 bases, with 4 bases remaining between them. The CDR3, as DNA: TGTGCCAGCAGCTCGGCCTACAATGAGCAGTTCTTC. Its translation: CASSSAYNEQFF.

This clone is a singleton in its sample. Here the CDR3 reads CASNMGEGDEQYF. CDR3 nucleotide sequence: TGTGCCAGCAACATGGGGGAGGGAGACGAGCAGTACTTC. The chain joins TRBV7-3 to TRBJ2-7; 7 positions match TRBD2. Germline lookup yields CDR1 SGHTA and CDR2 FQGTGA. The CDR3 is 13 residues long. Unmatched junction bases numbered 8, after V lost 7 bases and J lost 5 bases.